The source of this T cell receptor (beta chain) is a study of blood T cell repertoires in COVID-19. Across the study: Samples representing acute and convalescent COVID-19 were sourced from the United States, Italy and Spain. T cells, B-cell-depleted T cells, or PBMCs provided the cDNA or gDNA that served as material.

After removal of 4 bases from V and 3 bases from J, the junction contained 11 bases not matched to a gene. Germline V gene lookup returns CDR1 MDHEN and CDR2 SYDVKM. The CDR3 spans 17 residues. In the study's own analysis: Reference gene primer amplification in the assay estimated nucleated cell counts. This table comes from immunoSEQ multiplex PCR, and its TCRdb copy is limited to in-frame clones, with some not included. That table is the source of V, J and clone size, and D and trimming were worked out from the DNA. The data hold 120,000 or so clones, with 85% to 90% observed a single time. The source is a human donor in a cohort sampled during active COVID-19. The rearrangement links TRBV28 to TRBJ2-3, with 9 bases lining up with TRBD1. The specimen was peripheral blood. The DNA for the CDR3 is TGTGCCAGCAGTTCGACTCCGGGACAGGGAGCTACAGATACGCAGTATTTT. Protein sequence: CASSSTPGQGATDTQYF.